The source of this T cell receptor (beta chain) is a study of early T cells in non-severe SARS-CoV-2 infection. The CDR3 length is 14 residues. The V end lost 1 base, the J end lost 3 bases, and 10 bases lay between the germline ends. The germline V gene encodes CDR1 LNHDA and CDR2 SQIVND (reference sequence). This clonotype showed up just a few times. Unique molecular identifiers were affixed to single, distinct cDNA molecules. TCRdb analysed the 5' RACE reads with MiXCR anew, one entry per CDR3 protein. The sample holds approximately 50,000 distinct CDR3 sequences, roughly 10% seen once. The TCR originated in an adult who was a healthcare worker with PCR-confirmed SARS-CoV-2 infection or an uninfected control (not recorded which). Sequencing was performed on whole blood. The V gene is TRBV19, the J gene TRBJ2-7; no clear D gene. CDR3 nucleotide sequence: TGTGCCAGTAGTATAGGAGTTGGAGTCTACGAGCAGTACTTC. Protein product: CASSIGVGVYEQYF.